This is a list of T cell receptor beta chains from one sample in a study of T cell responses to AZD1222 COVID-19 vaccine. The method was immunoSEQ multiplex PCR; TCRdb's version includes in-frame clones alone and lacks a portion of them. The profile shows roughly 180,000 clones, 90% to 95% of them singletons. The specimen comprised peripheral blood, sampled 28 days after the second AZD1222 dose. The receptors shown here come from an adult who received the AZD1222 COVID-19 vaccine. CDR3s include the opening cysteine and the closing phenylalanine or tryptophan. A D gene is named only where the DNA matches it firmly. Only part of the rows carry a size: once, few, many, or a class if the clone is expanded.

TRBD2 . TRBJ2-1 TRBV29-1 CSVQTLGLAIPGDEQFF TGCAGCGTTCAAACATTGGGACTAGCGATTCCTGGGGATGAGCAGTTCTTC
. . TRBJ2-1 TRBV5-1 CASSYSNEQFF TGCGCCAGCAGCTACTCCAATGAGCAGTTCTTC
TRBD1 . TRBJ1-2 TRBV6-5 CASTPGTGVGYTF TGTGCCAGTACACCGGGGACAGGGGTTGGCTACACCTTC
TRBD2 . TRBJ2-7 TRBV28 CASSRDSGLAGIYEQYF TGTGCCAGCAGTCGGGACTCTGGACTAGCGGGAATCTACGAGCAGTACTTC
. . TRBJ1-1 TRBV7-2 CASSLAGGRAEAFF TGTGCCAGCAGCTTAGCGGGAGGGAGGGCTGAAGCTTTCTTT
. . TRBJ2-7 TRBV3-1/TRBV3-2 CASSQGRGAGIEQYF TGTGCCAGCAGCCAAGGTCGTGGGGCGGGCATCGAGCAGTACTTC
. . TRBJ2-2 TRBV5-5 CASSPDVTTTGELFF TGTGCCAGCAGCCCGGACGTGACCACCACCGGGGAGCTGTTTTTT
. . TRBJ2-2 TRBV2 CASRFDQTVGTGELFF TGTGCCAGCAGATTCGACCAGACAGTGGGCACCGGGGAGCTGTTTTTT
. . TRBJ1-1 TRBV11-2 CASSLVVREAFF TGTGCCAGCAGCTTAGTGGTCCGTGAAGCTTTCTTT
TRBD2 . TRBJ2-2 TRBV7-2 CASTLLKASGRYTGELFF TGTGCCAGCACCCTGCTAAAGGCTAGCGGGAGGTACACCGGGGAGCTGTTTTTT
. . TRBJ1-2 TRBV2 CASSLDGTSGYTF TGTGCCAGCAGTTTGGACGGGACCAGCGGCTACACCTTC
TRBD1 . TRBJ1-1 TRBV11-2 CASSLSTGVSTEAFF TGTGCCAGCAGCTTATCTACAGGGGTAAGCACTGAAGCTTTCTTT
TRBD1 . TRBJ1-1 TRBV11-2 CASSLVPGQLNTEAFF TGTGCCAGCAGCTTGGTCCCGGGACAGCTGAACACTGAAGCTTTCTTT
TRBD2 . TRBJ2-1 TRBV29-1 CSVEALAGGEQFF TGCAGCGTTGAAGCGCTAGCGGGAGGTGAGCAGTTCTTC
. . TRBJ2-4 TRBV7-8 CASSLAAYAKPSEIQYF TGTGCCAGCAGCTTAGCTGCCTACGCTAAGCCCTCGGAAATTCAGTACTTC
. . TRBJ1-1 TRBV28 CASRAGTQNTEAFF TGTGCCAGCCGTGCCGGGACTCAGAACACTGAAGCTTTCTTT
. . TRBJ1-3 TRBV19 CASSMRANTIYF TGTGCCAGTAGTATGAGAGCGAACACCATATATTTT
. . TRBJ2-5 TRBV2 CASSEQMVGETQYF TGTGCCAGCAGTGAACAGATGGTGGGGGAGACCCAGTACTTC
. . TRBJ2-3 TRBV2 CASSVLASGTDTQYF TGTGCCAGCAGTGTACTAGCCTCTGGCACAGATACGCAGTATTTT
TRBD2 . TRBJ2-3 TRBV19 CASSMGLAGKVGTDTQYF TGTGCCAGTAGTATGGGACTAGCGGGAAAGGTGGGGACAGATACGCAGTATTTT
. . TRBJ1-1 TRBV12-3/TRBV12-4 CASTTKTNTEAFF TGTGCCAGCACTACCAAGACGAACACTGAAGCTTTCTTT
. . TRBJ1-5 TRBV10-3 CAIRGYSNQPQHF TGTGCCATCAGGGGTTATAGCAATCAGCCCCAGCATTTT
. . TRBJ2-7 TRBV7-9 CASSFFIGTQDYEQYF TGTGCCAGCAGCTTTTTTATAGGGACACAAGACTACGAGCAGTACTTC
. . TRBJ2-5 TRBV2 CASSDQFDGAETQYF TGTGCCAGCAGTGACCAGTTTGATGGGGCCGAGACCCAGTACTTC
. . TRBJ1-5 TRBV6-5 CAGGRGNQPQHF TGTGCGGGGGGAAGGGGCAATCAGCCCCAGCATTTT
TRBD1 . TRBJ2-1 TRBV5-4 CASSNGQGAMNEQFF TGTGCCAGCAGCAATGGACAGGGGGCAATGAATGAGCAGTTCTTC
. . TRBJ2-2 TRBV15 CATSRDGATFSRNTGELFF TGTGCCACCAGCAGGGACGGGGCTACCTTCTCCCGTAACACCGGGGAGCTGTTTTTT
TRBD1 once TRBJ1-5 TRBV6-1 CATRGQGSIQPQHF TGTGCCACCCGGGGACAGGGGTCAATTCAGCCCCAGCATTTT
TRBD2 . TRBJ2-3 TRBV5-6 CASSLVGLAAASTDTQYF TGTGCCAGCAGCTTGGTCGGACTAGCGGCCGCTAGCACAGATACGCAGTATTTT
. . TRBJ2-1 TRBV3-1/TRBV3-2 CASSPLLAGTGEQFF TGTGCCAGCAGCCCCCTTCTGGCGGGGACTGGTGAGCAGTTCTTC
. once TRBJ2-5 TRBV30 CAWRVSGTQYF TGTGCCTGGAGGGTGTCCGGGACCCAGTACTTC
TRBD1 . TRBJ2-2 TRBV5-4 CASSLVGQGPGELFF TGTGCCAGCAGCTTGGTTGGACAGGGACCCGGGGAGCTGTTTTTT
TRBD1 . TRBJ1-1 TRBV6-5 CASSGAGTGDTEAFF TGTGCCAGCAGCGGGGCCGGGACAGGGGACACTGAAGCTTTCTTT
. once TRBJ1-1 TRBV6-4 CASREYPTGANTEAFF TGTGCCAGCAGGGAGTACCCGACAGGAGCGAACACTGAAGCTTTCTTT
. . TRBJ1-2 TRBV11-2 CASSLDRLGLGGYTF TGTGCCAGCAGCTTAGATCGGTTGGGGTTGGGAGGCTACACCTTC
. . TRBJ2-3 TRBV19 CTRRGSRGSSSTDTQYF TGTACGAGGAGAGGGTCCAGGGGATCGAGTAGCACAGATACGCAGTATTTT
. . TRBJ2-4 TRBV5-1 CASSLAGPEAKNIQYF TGCGCCAGCAGCTTGGCCGGCCCCGAGGCCAAAAACATTCAGTACTTC
. . TRBJ2-7 TRBV5-5 CASTLQRVNDEQYF TGTGCCAGCACCCTCCAACGGGTAAACGACGAGCAGTACTTC
. . TRBJ1-1 TRBV27 CASSSRDRPNTEAFF TGTGCCAGCAGTTCGAGGGACCGCCCGAACACTGAAGCTTTCTTT
. . TRBJ1-4 TRBV27 CASSLVPGGVNEKLFF TGTGCCAGCAGTTTAGTCCCGGGGGGGGTAAATGAAAAACTGTTTTTT
TRBD1 . TRBJ2-2 TRBV3-1/TRBV3-2 CASSRPGQTYANTGELFF TGTGCCAGCAGCCGCCCGGGACAGACCTACGCGAACACCGGGGAGCTGTTTTTT